The rows below give T cell receptor beta chains drawn from one sample of a study of tumor-infiltrating lymphocytes in localized non-small cell lung cancer. This table comes from immunoSEQ multiplex PCR, and its TCRdb copy is limited to in-frame clones, with some not included. Among about 24,000 clones listed, approximately 59% were seen once. Source material: lung tumor tissue. These receptors were obtained from a human donor with non-small cell lung cancer. Both conserved end residues are part of each CDR3. Fields, in order: CDR3 protein, J gene, V gene.

cdr3_aa: CAISGPKQVPSYEQYF
j_call: TRBJ2-7
v_call: TRBV10-3

cdr3_aa: CASSGTGVTNEKLFF
j_call: TRBJ1-4
v_call: TRBV27

cdr3_aa: CSVEGLAGEQFF
j_call: TRBJ2-1
v_call: TRBV29-1

cdr3_aa: CASSPETGANYGYTF
j_call: TRBJ1-2
v_call: TRBV7-9

cdr3_aa: CASSPGGGSTQYF
j_call: TRBJ2-5
v_call: TRBV5-1

cdr3_aa: CASSLALGGGTEAFF
j_call: TRBJ1-1
v_call: TRBV27

cdr3_aa: CASSDTGGSNEQFF
j_call: TRBJ2-1
v_call: TRBV6-4

cdr3_aa: CASSPDGLNAYEQYF
j_call: TRBJ2-7
v_call: TRBV5-1

cdr3_aa: CANLARETQYF
j_call: TRBJ2-5
v_call: TRBV7-9

cdr3_aa: CASSSAESGNTIYF
j_call: TRBJ1-3
v_call: TRBV7-2

cdr3_aa: CASSPTSGELFF
j_call: TRBJ2-2
v_call: TRBV18

cdr3_aa: CASSSNGGDEKLFF
j_call: TRBJ1-4
v_call: TRBV7-9

cdr3_aa: CASSKALGEEGELFF
j_call: TRBJ2-2
v_call: TRBV21-1

cdr3_aa: CASSRELAGGSPKFF
j_call: TRBJ2-1
v_call: TRBV14

cdr3_aa: CASSPKDRGEQPQHF
j_call: TRBJ1-5
v_call: TRBV18

cdr3_aa: CASTLHVGDRGSEAFF
j_call: TRBJ1-1
v_call: TRBV27

cdr3_aa: CASSAAPGWGELFF
j_call: TRBJ2-2
v_call: TRBV9